This is a list of T cell receptor beta chains from one sample in a study of T-cell memory formation after mild COVID-19. TCRdb used MiXCR to reprocess the 5' RACE reads, holding one entry per CDR3 protein. The repertoire includes around 250,000 distinct CDR3 sequences, 16% of them detected once, and roughly 25% sits in the top ten. What was sequenced was PBMCs or a T cell subset sorted from them (not recorded which). These receptors were obtained from a man aged 18 to 35 who had mild COVID-19 (a few samples of this study predate the infection). Cell type and time point are not known. Each CDR3 is given without its conserved first and last residue. The order of the fields is J gene, D gene, V gene, CDR3 protein. The D gene is left open where the match is weak.

j_gene: TRBJ2-2
d_gene: .
v_gene: TRBV4-3
CDR3aa: ASSHPRRDGNTGELF

j_gene: TRBJ2-7
d_gene: TRBD1
v_gene: TRBV9
CDR3aa: ASSVGTGSIGEQY

j_gene: TRBJ2-1
d_gene: TRBD1
v_gene: TRBV3-1
CDR3aa: ASCRARGPHNEQF

j_gene: TRBJ1-6
d_gene: TRBD1
v_gene: TRBV3-1
CDR3aa: ASSQRDRVRNSPLH

j_gene: TRBJ1-1
d_gene: .
v_gene: TRBV7-2
CDR3aa: ASTLVGAATEAF

j_gene: TRBJ2-5
d_gene: TRBD2
v_gene: TRBV15
CDR3aa: ATSRPGTSGEETQY

j_gene: TRBJ1-1
d_gene: .
v_gene: TRBV7-9
CDR3aa: ASSLGGKAF

j_gene: TRBJ2-1
d_gene: .
v_gene: TRBV4-1
CDR3aa: ASSPLRGAYNEQF

j_gene: TRBJ1-1
d_gene: .
v_gene: TRBV4-1
CDR3aa: ASSQYDGNTEAF

j_gene: TRBJ1-2
d_gene: .
v_gene: TRBV7-2
CDR3aa: ASSSRESYGYT

j_gene: TRBJ1-1
d_gene: .
v_gene: TRBV19
CDR3aa: ASRPGPTNTEAF

j_gene: TRBJ1-1
d_gene: .
v_gene: TRBV12-3/TRBV12-4
CDR3aa: ASSTTGSNTEAF

j_gene: TRBJ2-3
d_gene: .
v_gene: TRBV6-5
CDR3aa: ASSYIGGRSDTQY

j_gene: TRBJ2-6
d_gene: .
v_gene: TRBV7-9
CDR3aa: ASSPWGSSGANVLT

j_gene: TRBJ2-1
d_gene: .
v_gene: TRBV4-2
CDR3aa: ASSQEGEQF

j_gene: TRBJ1-1
d_gene: TRBD1
v_gene: TRBV5-1
CDR3aa: ASSTRGQGYTEAF

j_gene: TRBJ2-3
d_gene: .
v_gene: TRBV6-2/TRBV6-3
CDR3aa: ASSQRKAQGFTDTQY

j_gene: TRBJ1-3
d_gene: .
v_gene: TRBV7-2
CDR3aa: ASSFQARNTIY

j_gene: TRBJ2-2
d_gene: TRBD1
v_gene: TRBV19
CDR3aa: ASSIPGQGAGELF

j_gene: TRBJ2-1
d_gene: .
v_gene: TRBV6-5
CDR3aa: ASSYIGGNEQF

j_gene: TRBJ2-3
d_gene: TRBD2
v_gene: TRBV12-3/TRBV12-4
CDR3aa: ASSRLAGGITDTQY

j_gene: TRBJ2-3
d_gene: .
v_gene: TRBV11-2
CDR3aa: ASSQVTDTQY

j_gene: TRBJ2-4
d_gene: TRBD1
v_gene: TRBV19
CDR3aa: ATGEQGSNIQY

j_gene: TRBJ1-6
d_gene: .
v_gene: TRBV5-1
CDR3aa: ASSFTGVSSDSPLH